Included here is one T cell receptor (beta chain) sequence, with context. This sample is part of a study of response to subunit inactivated influenza vaccine. TCRdb itself ran the RT-PCR reads through MiXCR, one entry per CDR3 protein. The sample comprises roughly 620,000 distinct CDR3 sequences, about 11% of which are singletons, and about 10% rests with the top ten. The CDR3 loop spans 12 amino acids. Trimming took off 3 bases at V and 3 bases at J, with 7 bases between the two ends. The germline gives CDR1 SQVTM, CDR2 ANQGSEA. The same data also contributed to another study, on T cells expressing NK-cell markers. That publication notes: The TCR beta cDNA came from 5'RACE template switching with UMIs. Investigators obtained TCR beta repertoires from sorted CD3+CD56+NKG2C+, CD3+CD56+NKG2C- and CD3+CD56-NKG2C+ T cells. Dominant NKG2C+ clonotypes made up about 1.0-7.0% of CD8+ T cells in roughly six donors. The leading position in the CD3+CD56-NKG2C+ fraction of several donors also went to these clonotypes.

The source material was PBMCs from blood, sampled on the day of vaccination. The chain couples TRBV29-1 to TRBJ2-3; D is ambiguous. This sequence originates from a man in his fifties or sixties who received an inactivated influenza vaccine. In DNA form, the CDR3 reads TGCAGCGTTGAGTGGGGAACAGATACGCAGTATTTT. It encodes CSVEWGTDTQYF.